The source of this T cell receptor beta chain is a study of response to subunit inactivated influenza vaccine. Study-wide results and limits: The authors proposed limited new T cell recruitment per seasonal influenza vaccination.

The CDR3 extends over 20 amino acids. CDR1 is DFQATT and CDR2 is SNEGSKA in the germline V gene (reference sequence). Trimming at V came to 4 bases and at J to 0 bases, leaving 21 bases not matched to a gene. Note on this clonotype: Its antigen remains unidentified.

TCRdb called the RT-PCR reads again in MiXCR, with one record for every CDR3 protein. Altogether some 500,000 distinct CDR3 sequences are present, 16% being singletons, with the ten largest covering 2.5% to 3.5%. V usage is TRBV20-1 and J usage is TRBJ2-4, with TRBD1 matching over 7 bases. The origin of this receptor is a man in his fifties or sixties who received an inactivated influenza vaccine. This material consisted of CD4+ T cells sorted from PBMCs, taken roughly 24 months after vaccination. CDR3 bases: TGCAGTGCTACAGAAGACCGGGACAGAGTTTGGAGATTAGCCAAAAACATTCAGTACTTC. Translation gives CSATEDRDRVWRLAKNIQYF.